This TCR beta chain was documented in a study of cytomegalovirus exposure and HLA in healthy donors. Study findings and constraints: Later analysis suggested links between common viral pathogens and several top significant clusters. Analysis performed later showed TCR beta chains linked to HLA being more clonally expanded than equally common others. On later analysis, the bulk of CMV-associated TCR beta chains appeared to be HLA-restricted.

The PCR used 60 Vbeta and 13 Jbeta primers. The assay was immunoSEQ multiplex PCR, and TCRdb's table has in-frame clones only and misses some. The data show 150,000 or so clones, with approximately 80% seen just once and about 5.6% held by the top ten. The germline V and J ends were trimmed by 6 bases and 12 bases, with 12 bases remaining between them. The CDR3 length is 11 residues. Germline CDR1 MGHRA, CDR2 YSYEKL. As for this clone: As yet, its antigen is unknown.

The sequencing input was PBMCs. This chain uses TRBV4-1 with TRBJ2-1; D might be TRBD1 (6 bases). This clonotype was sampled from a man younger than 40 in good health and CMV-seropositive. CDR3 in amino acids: CASSYRGGQFF. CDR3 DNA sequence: TGCGCCAGCAGTTATAGAGGGGGGCAGTTCTTC.